The 7 T cell receptor beta chains below all came from one sample that was sequenced in a study of molecular identifiers for immune sequencing clone quantification. TCRdb reanalysed the PCR reads using MiXCR and keeps one entry per CDR3 protein. Among about 500,000 distinct CDR3 sequences listed, 20% to 25% were seen once. Sequenced input: naive CD8+ T cells from blood, with Jurkat cell RNA spiked in. Subset: FACS-sorted CD8+CD4-CCR7+CD45RA+ naive T cells. These receptors originate from a human donor in good health. Some libraries in this study had Jurkat cell RNA spiked in.

About this clonotype: Germline and junction disagree at one end, which may indicate a read error. The rearrangement links TRBV20-1 to TRBJ2-3, with a possible D match to TRBD2 (7 bases). Germline V lookup: CDR1 DFQATT, CDR2 SNEGSKA (reference sequence). CDR3 length: 16 residues. CDR3 nucleotides: TGCAGTGCTGGAGAGGAGATGGGGGGGCCGTCAGATACGCAGTATTTT. Protein sequence: CSAGEEMGGPSDTQYF.

The CDR3 DNA reads TGCGCCAGCAGCTTGGGGCTAACGGGGACAGATACGCAGTATTTT. Protein sequence: CASSLGLTGTDTQYF. This sequence joins TRBV5-1 and TRBJ2-3; D might be TRBD2 (5 bases). The CDR3 has 15 residues. Per the germline V gene, CDR1 is SGHRS and CDR2 is YFSETQ. V was pared by 0 bases and J by 3 bases, with 11 bases between. Based on the CDR3 plus reference TRBV5-1 and TRBJ2-3, the full variable domain is KAGVTQTPRYLIKTRGQQVTLSCSPISGHRSVSWYQQTPGQGLQFLFEYFSETQRNKGNFPGRFSGRQFSNSRSEMNVSTLELGDSALYLCASSLGLTGTDTQYFGPGTRLTVL.

This sequence joins TRBV6-2 or TRBV6-3 and TRBJ2-1, with TRBD2 as a possible D gene (7 bases). The CDR3 has 19 amino acids. With 3 bases removed from V and 1 base from J, the gap between germline ends came to 22 bases. Germline V gives CDR1 MNHEY, CDR2 SVGEGT. CDR3 DNA sequence: TGTGCCAGCAGTTATATGGTCGGGGGGCGTTTGGGGTCCTACAATGAGCAGTTCTTC. It translates to CASSYMVGGRLGSYNEQFF.

Points on this clonotype: A much more abundant neighbour one base away suggests this may be a read error. The rearrangement uses TRBV25-1 and TRBJ2-2, with 11 bases fitting TRBD2. Germline-derived CDR1 and CDR2 are MGHDK and SYGVNS. The CDR3 covers 20 residues. CDR3 region: CASSEAEFGLAGTNTGGLFF. In DNA, the CDR3 is TGTGCCAGCAGTGAAGCGGAGTTCGGACTAGCGGGTACGAACACCGGGGGGCTGTTTTTT.

This clonotype appeared a few times. The chain joins TRBV11-2 to TRBJ1-1; the D is unclear. V gave up 1 base and J gave up 1 base, with 10 bases separating them. This CDR3 is built from 15 residues. Germline loops: CDR1 SGHAT, CDR2 FQNNGV. In DNA, the CDR3 is TGTGCCAGCAGCTTAGGGGTCGGGGAGAACACTGAAGCTTTCTTT. Amino acid sequence: CASSLGVGENTEAFF.

The genes are TRBV7-9 and TRBJ2-7; 8 bases align to TRBD2. The CDR3 has 13 residues. Trimming at V came to 4 bases and at J to 7 bases, leaving 6 bases not matched to a gene. Looked up from germline, CDR1 is SEHNR and CDR2 is FQNEAQ (reference sequence). The CDR3 reads CASSSGTSKEQYF. CDR3 nucleotide sequence: TGTGCCAGCAGCTCCGGGACTAGTAAAGAGCAGTACTTC. Based on the CDR3 plus reference TRBV7-9 and TRBJ2-7, the full variable domain is DTGVSQNPRHKITKRGQNVTFRCDPISEHNRLYWYRQTLGQGPEFLTYFQNEAQLEKSRLLSDRFSAERPKGSFSTLEIQRTEQGDSAMYLCASSSGTSKEQYFGPGTRLTVT.

This clonotype came up many times. The V gene is TRBV28, the J gene TRBJ2-1; 8 bases are a match to TRBD2. Germline V gene lookup returns CDR1 MDHEN and CDR2 SYDVKM. V dropped 3 bases and J dropped 2; count of bases not matched to a gene: 15. The CDR3 runs 19 residues. The CDR3 protein is CASSFNRGFTSGPYNEQFF. CDR3 sequence (DNA): TGTGCCAGCAGTTTTAATCGGGGCTTTACTAGCGGCCCCTACAATGAGCAGTTCTTC.